The entry below describes one T cell receptor (beta chain). The antigen it recognizes is unknown. Base qualities are missing; no much larger clone stands one base away. These data come from a study of beta chain features in type 1 diabetes (dated by TCRdb to 2016 to 2018). Broadly, across the study: Mean age, gender distribution, total cell number and subset yield were not different between patients and healthy donors. Across all samples, almost 110 million sorted cells were examined, and cell number per subset correlated strongly with RNA yield. In the study, TCRB repertoires of sorted circulating CD4+ T cell subsets from recently diagnosed type 1 diabetes patients were compared with those of matched healthy donors. Regulatory and stem cell-like memory subsets were isolated from only 8 patients and roughly eight healthy donors, whereas naive and central memory subsets came from all 30 or so donors.

The entire isolated RNA was reverse transcribed using the High Capacity cDNA Reverse Transcription Kit, and thus expressed TCRB transcripts were sequenced. Deep immunoSEQ sequencing was applied to naive, central memory and regulatory T cell samples, giving an average of around 3.4 million total reads per sample. Sorted cells were lysed in RLT buffer and RNA was extracted with DNase-treated RNeasy Micro or Mini kits, depending on cell number. Each cell subset was processed on its own to prevent cross-contamination, while patient and healthy donor samples were processed together. Using the immunoSEQ multiplex PCR, TCRB sequences were amplified from cDNA into 87-bp fragments spanning the CDR3 region. Amplicons were sequenced on the Illumina HiSeq platform. As for the original processing: PCR bias was computationally corrected using synthetic template baselines, reads within Hamming distance 2 were collapsed, and singletons that could not be merged were discarded. By aligning reads against IMGT, V, D and J genes, CDR3 length, and insertions or deletions at six rearrangement sites were assigned. Clonotype counts were normalized to sorted cell number within each subset before computing true diversity and Gini coefficients with the tcR R package. The overlap coefficient, calculated on TCRB nucleotide sequences, was used to quantify repertoire sharing. This is the immuneACCESS table as TCRdb keeps it, with only in-frame sequences that have V and J called. A part of the clones is gone; compared with another copy, unresolved V genes explain less than half, and the rest is unexplained. The DNA was the basis for D and trimming; V, J and clone size are from that table. This sample has 200,000 to 250,000 clones in its table, and 25% to 35% of those were observed once. Together, the top ten hold roughly 4.1% of the sample.

From cysteine to phenylalanine, the CDR3 is 14 amino acids long. Only the CDR3 region is kept as DNA, spanning 42 bases read in frame from base 1. The germline V gene provides CDR1 SNHLY and CDR2 FYNNEI. From V the trimming removes 4 bases and from J it removes 7 bases, while the gene matches leave 5 bases of the junction unaccounted for. Here is what the overall study found, with its caveats: Because cDNA was sequenced instead of genomic DNA, activated cells with high expression could be over-represented, although the groups did not differ in activation or CD3 levels. Shorter templates might have been favored by PCR, but patient and control samples were amplified and corrected together, so both groups would have been affected equally by any skew. At VDJ recombination sites, patients with type 1 diabetes made fewer insertions and deleted more nucleotides, a pattern implying thymic rearrangement abnormalities. Because small numbers of individuals were included in the HLA sub-analyses, any influence of HLA type on TCRB rearrangement was left unresolved. Naive, central memory and regulatory TCRB repertoires appeared more similar among patients than among healthy donors. A moderate but significant shortening of TCRB CDR3 length was observed in type 1 diabetes patients in all four CD4+ subsets.

Each donor gave one peripheral blood draw, roughly 0.11 L on average, collected into heparinised tubes. Naive, central memory, regulatory and stem cell-like memory CD4+ T cells were sorted on a BD FACSAria II using a panel including CD45RO, CCR7, CD25, CD127, CD95 and CD27. A purity above 98% was achieved for all sorted populations. PBMCs were separated immediately by Lymphoprep density gradient centrifugation and were stained directly, without being cultured. So that batch effects would be minimized, each experiment stained and sorted samples in pairs, pairing one healthy donor with one patient. The sequence links TRBV2 to TRBJ2-1; 9 of the junction bases match TRBD1. This clonotype was obtained from a man aged 25 to 40 in good health. The specimen was central memory CD4+ T cells from blood. The CDR3 protein sequence reads: CASSGNRGLNEQFF. The DNA sequence follows: TGTGCCAGCAGTGGCAACAGGGGGCTTAATGAGCAGTTCTTC.